The rows below give T cell receptor beta chains drawn from one sample of a study of T-cell reconstitution after alpha-beta-depleted transplantation in children. TCRdb re-derived calls from the PCR reads in MiXCR, one entry per CDR3 protein. The sample consists of about 540,000 distinct CDR3 sequences, about 17% of them appearing once. Sequencing used PBMCs from the stem cell graft donor, obtained from the stem cell graft. Receptors were obtained from a human donor who donated a stem cell graft to a child with acute lymphoblastic leukemia. Each CDR3 is given with its conserved first and last residue. A D gene is named only where the DNA matches it firmly.

V	D	J	CDR3
TRBV7-9	TRBD1	TRBJ1-2	CARRRMGLDRGRCGYTF
TRBV7-3	TRBD1	TRBJ1-1	CASSSWTGGKITEAFF
TRBV5-1	TRBD1	TRBJ1-1	CASSWTTGENTEAFF
TRBV5-1	NA	TRBJ2-2	CASSAVQGTGELFF
TRBV15	NA	TRBJ2-5	CATSRVTRGVGYF
TRBV5-1	NA	TRBJ2-3	CASSTASTDTQYF
TRBV5-1	TRBD2	TRBJ2-3	CASSSSGSPTDTQYF
TRBV11-2	TRBD1	TRBJ2-7	CASSLVPTGGAYEQYF
TRBV19	NA	TRBJ1-2	CASSHRRRAPDYGYTF
TRBV5-1	NA	TRBJ2-3	CASSLGRGRTDTQYF
TRBV9	TRBD2	TRBJ2-7	CASSGVAGGPSSYEQYF
TRBV2	NA	TRBJ1-1	CASSDQRTNTEAFF
TRBV20-1	NA	TRBJ2-7	CSASVGTYEQYF
TRBV5-1	NA	TRBJ1-5	CASSLEGVHNQPQHF
TRBV7-2	NA	TRBJ2-7	CASSRGGFAGLYF
TRBV12-3/TRBV12-4	TRBD2	TRBJ2-5	CASRVAGGPSETQYF
TRBV23-1	NA	TRBJ1-1	CASSQSGLTEAFF
TRBV20-1	NA	TRBJ2-7	CSAKPKGLGEQYF
TRBV29-1	NA	TRBJ1-4	CSVRGFPTNEKLFF
TRBV20-1	NA	TRBJ2-3	CSAERESISTDTQYF
TRBV7-3	TRBD2	TRBJ2-1	CASSLQAGRYNEQFF
TRBV12-3/TRBV12-4	NA	TRBJ1-1	CASSLRQGWTEAFF
TRBV25-1	TRBD2	TRBJ2-1	CASSRTSGSPQFF
TRBV5-3	NA	TRBJ2-5	CARSFYPKETQYF
TRBV7-6	NA	TRBJ2-7	CASSLASDSYEQYF